This is a list of T cell receptor beta chains from one sample in a study of cytomegalovirus exposure and HLA in healthy donors. The method was immunoSEQ multiplex PCR; TCRdb's version includes in-frame clones alone and lacks a portion of them. The sample carries around 150,000 clones, around 69% recorded once. The sequencing sample was made of PBMCs. The receptors shown here come from a woman aged 25-40 years in good health and CMV-seronegative. The CDR3 runs from the conserved cysteine through the conserved F or W. The D gene is left open where the match is weak. Clone size is stated in some rows and not others, as once, few, many or a class when expanded.

d_call j_call clone_size v_call cdr3_nt cdr3_aa
- TRBJ2-7 - TRBV4-2 TGTGCCAGCAGCCAAGGTGCTGGGGCGCGGATGAACGAGCAGTACTTC CASSQGAGARMNEQYF
TRBD1 TRBJ2-1 - TRBV27 TGTGCCAGCAGAGGCCGGGACAGGGGCAATGAGCAGTTCTTC CASRGRDRGNEQFF
TRBD2 TRBJ2-1 - TRBV5-4 TGTGCCAGCAGCGTGCGGGGGGGGAGCTCCTACAATGAGCAGTTCTTC CASSVRGGSSYNEQFF
TRBD2 TRBJ2-1 - TRBV2 TGTGCCAGCAAGTTGAGCGGGAGGGGTAATGAGCAGTTCTTC CASKLSGRGNEQFF
- TRBJ2-2 - TRBV9 TGTGCCAGCAGCGTAGACAGAGCGAACACCGGGGAGCTGTTTTTT CASSVDRANTGELFF
TRBD2 TRBJ2-7 - TRBV9 TGTGCCAGCAGCGTTCTAGCGGGCTCCTACGAGCAGTACTTC CASSVLAGSYEQYF
TRBD2 TRBJ2-3 - TRBV6-4 TGTGCCGGGGGGAGGGCCTTAGATACGCAGTATTTT CAGGRALDTQYF
- TRBJ1-3 - TRBV7-9 TGTGCCAGCTCCTTCGGCAGGGTGGGTGGAAACACCATATATTTT CASSFGRVGGNTIYF
TRBD1 TRBJ1-1 - TRBV6-1 TGTGCCAGCAGCACCAGGGGGGAATTCCGTACTGAAGCTTTCTTT CASSTRGEFRTEAFF
TRBD1 TRBJ1-3 - TRBV7-9 TGTGCCAGCAGCTTATCCCCGACAGGGGGAAACACCATATATTTT CASSLSPTGGNTIYF
TRBD1 TRBJ2-2 once TRBV7-2 TGTGCCAGCAACTCCGGGACAGCCTACACCGGGGAGCTGTTTTTT CASNSGTAYTGELFF
TRBD1 TRBJ2-1 - TRBV4-2 TGTGCCAGCAGCCAAGGGACAGGGGGCAATGAGCAGTTCTTC CASSQGTGGNEQFF
- TRBJ1-5 once TRBV9 TGTGCCAGCAGCGTAGCAGGGCCCCAGCATTTT CASSVAGPQHF
- TRBJ1-2 - TRBV6-5 TGTGCCAGCAGTTACGAGGGCGGCTATGGCTACACCTTC CASSYEGGYGYTF
- TRBJ2-7 - TRBV9 TGTGCCAGCAGCGTAGGAGGGACTGGGACCTACGAGCAGTACTTC CASSVGGTGTYEQYF
TRBD2 TRBJ2-3 - TRBV7-2 TGTGCCAGCAGCTCGACCGGGGTGGGGGGGATAAATACGCAGTATTTT CASSSTGVGGINTQYF
- TRBJ1-5 - TRBV19 TGTGCCAGTACCATACATGGACAGTCAAATCAGCCCCAGCATTTT CASTIHGQSNQPQHF
TRBD1 TRBJ1-5 - TRBV19 TGTGCCAGTAGTCTCCTTGGACAGGGTAGCAATCAGCCCCAGCATTTT CASSLLGQGSNQPQHF
TRBD2 TRBJ2-1 - TRBV10-3 TGTGCCATCAAGACACTTAGCGGGGGGGCTTATGAGCAGTTCTTC CAIKTLSGGAYEQFF
- TRBJ1-2 - TRBV6-5 TGTGCCGCAGCCTTTGGGGGGGACTATGGCTACACCTTC CAAAFGGDYGYTF
TRBD2 TRBJ2-7 - TRBV7-2 TGTGCCAGCAGCTTAGGCATTCCAGCGGGAGTCTACGAGCAGTACTTC CASSLGIPAGVYEQYF
TRBD2 TRBJ2-5 - TRBV7-2 TGTGCCAGCAGCTTAGATAAGCGGGGCCAAGAGACCCAGTACTTC CASSLDKRGQETQYF
- TRBJ1-3 - TRBV9 TGTGCCAGCAGCATGGGACAAACTGGAAACACCATATATTTT CASSMGQTGNTIYF
TRBD1 TRBJ2-3 - TRBV23-1 TGCGCCAGCAGAATACAGGGGTCAGCGGATACGCAGTATTTT CASRIQGSADTQYF
- TRBJ1-1 - TRBV6-6 TGTGCCAGCACCACCCCGACGGGGCGGGGAAACACTGAAGCTTTCTTT CASTTPTGRGNTEAFF
TRBD1 TRBJ2-7 - TRBV19 TGTGCCAGTAGTATAGAAGACAGGGGAAACGAGCAGTACTTC CASSIEDRGNEQYF
TRBD1 TRBJ1-1 few TRBV7-3 TGTGCCAGCAGCTTAAAAGGAGCAGGGGGGATGAACACTGAAGCTTTCTTT CASSLKGAGGMNTEAFF
TRBD1 TRBJ1-1 few TRBV4-3 TGCGCCAGCAGCCTACTCACAGGGGTGGCGGGCACTGAAGCTTTCTTT CASSLLTGVAGTEAFF
- TRBJ2-1 - TRBV5-6 TGTGCCAGCAGCTTGGGTTCGGGACCCAAGGGGGATGAGCAGTTCTTC CASSLGSGPKGDEQFF
- TRBJ2-7 - TRBV19 TGTGCCAGTAGTCTGGGAGGTGGCTACGAGCAGTACTTC CASSLGGGYEQYF
- TRBJ2-2 - TRBV30 TGTGCCTGGAGTACGGGACTCAACACCGGGGAGCTGTTTTTT CAWSTGLNTGELFF
TRBD1 TRBJ1-2 - TRBV7-2 TGTGCCAGCAGCATCGGGACAGGCTATGGCTACACCTTC CASSIGTGYGYTF
- TRBJ1-4 - TRBV4-1 TGCGCCAGCAGCCCGGTACTGGCAACTAATGAAAAACTGTTTTTT CASSPVLATNEKLFF
- TRBJ1-4 few TRBV6-5 TGTGCCAGCTCACGAGACAGTGCAACTAATGAAAAACTGTTTTTT CASSRDSATNEKLFF
- TRBJ1-2 few TRBV27 TGTGCCAGCAGTTCGGGAGTTTGGAGTGGCTACACCTTC CASSSGVWSGYTF
TRBD1 TRBJ1-1 - TRBV15 TGTGCCACCAGCAGCAACGTTTTCCACAGGGGGGAGGCTTTCTTT CATSSNVFHRGEAFF
- TRBJ2-2 few TRBV19 TGTGCCAGTCTAACAGGGGGGGGGACCGGGGAGCTGTTTTTT CASLTGGGTGELFF
- TRBJ2-1 few TRBV11-2 TGTGCCAGCAGCTTAGGACGTGGGGGCAAGTACAATGAGCAGTTCTTC CASSLGRGGKYNEQFF
- TRBJ1-5 few TRBV27 TGTGCCAGCAGTTTCACCCCCCCGGGGACGGGAGGTCAGCCCCAGCATTTT CASSFTPPGTGGQPQHF
- TRBJ1-1 - TRBV15 TGTGCCACCAGCAGAACCACATCAAACACTGAAGCTTTCTTT CATSRTTSNTEAFF
- TRBJ2-7 - TRBV28 TGTGCCAGCAGTCGTAAAGAGCAGTACTTC CASSRKEQYF
TRBD1 TRBJ2-7 - TRBV4-1 TGCGCCAGCAGCCAGGGCAGGGGGCTCTACGAGCAGTACTTC CASSQGRGLYEQYF
- TRBJ1-3 - TRBV7-8 TGTGCCAGCAGCTTAGAGAGGGTGGGAACCTCTGGAAACACCATATATTTT CASSLERVGTSGNTIYF
- TRBJ1-2 - TRBV4-2 TGTGCCAGCAGCCAACCAGGCGCTGGCTACACCTTC CASSQPGAGYTF
TRBD2 TRBJ2-2 - TRBV7-9 TGTGCCAGCAGCTTAGGAGGGAGCGGGGGCCTGAGTACCGGGGAGCTGTTTTTT CASSLGGSGGLSTGELFF
- TRBJ1-1 - TRBV7-9 TGTGCCAGCAGCTTAACGGTAACGAACACTGAAGCTTTCTTT CASSLTVTNTEAFF
- TRBJ2-2 - TRBV19 TGTGCCAGTAGTAGGGAGCGGGAGCTGTTTTTT CASSRERELFF
- TRBJ1-1 - TRBV4-2 TGTGCCAGCAGTCTCGAGATGAACACTGAAGCTTTCTTT CASSLEMNTEAFF
- TRBJ1-1 - TRBV7-2 TGTGCCAGCACCAGGGTTGAAAACACTGAAGCTTTCTTT CASTRVENTEAFF
TRBD1 TRBJ1-1 - TRBV9 TGTGCCAGCAGCTCCGGGACAGGGGTGAACACTGAAGCTTTCTTT CASSSGTGVNTEAFF
- TRBJ1-2 - TRBV28 TGTGCCAGCAGCTACTTCCGGGCTAGAGGGCCGAGTGGCTACACCTTC CASSYFRARGPSGYTF
- TRBJ1-1 few TRBV7-9 TGTGCCAGCAGCTTAAGGGGGGGAACTGAAGCTTTCTTT CASSLRGGTEAFF
- TRBJ2-3 few TRBV5-1 TGCGCCAGCAGCAAAGGAAACACTGGGCCAGATACGCAGTATTTT CASSKGNTGPDTQYF
- TRBJ1-1 few TRBV4-1 TGCGCCAGCAGCCGACAGGTTAACACTGAAGCTTTCTTT CASSRQVNTEAFF
- TRBJ2-7 - TRBV2 TGTGCCAGCAGTGAAGAGACAGCGTGTGAGCAGTACTTC CASSEETACEQYF
- TRBJ1-1 - TRBV4-3 TGCGCCACTGAAGGGGGATACACTGAAGCTTTCTTT CATEGGYTEAFF
- TRBJ1-6 - TRBV4-1 TGCGCCAGCAGCCGAACACGGACGGGGAATTCACCCCTCCACTTT CASSRTRTGNSPLHF
- TRBJ2-1 - TRBV19 TGTGCCAGTAGTGGCGGGGGCGACTACAATGAGCAGTTCTTC CASSGGGDYNEQFF
- TRBJ1-2 once TRBV18 TGTGCCAGCTCCCAAAGCCAGCCGTTAGGGGACTACACCTTC CASSQSQPLGDYTF
- TRBJ2-7 - TRBV28 TGTGCCAGCAGTACACCCCGGTGGGCTCCTGACGAGCAGTACTTC CASSTPRWAPDEQYF